One and the same sample provided the 5 T cell receptor beta chains below, sequenced in a study of blood T cell repertoires in COVID-19. Method: immunoSEQ multiplex PCR; TCRdb's copy keeps in-frame clones and lacks some. The sample includes about 68,000 clones, 80% to 85% seen only once; the top ten take 8.5% to 10%. The specimen was peripheral blood. These receptors all come from a man aged 50-59 years with active COVID-19.

This rearrangement joins TRBV4-3 to TRBJ2-3; 9 bases are shared with TRBD1. Germline V gene data show CDR1 as LGHNA and CDR2 as YSLEER. The V and J ends lost 1 base and 3 bases, in that order; junction bases with no gene match: 2. CDR3 length: 15 amino acids. This chain's CDR3 is CASSQGDRETDTQYF. In DNA form, the CDR3 reads TGCGCCAGCAGCCAAGGGGACAGGGAAACAGATACGCAGTATTTT.

This chain links TRBV7-2 with TRBJ1-5; TRBD1 matches 9 bases. The CDR3 length is 19 residues. Trimming cost V 4 bases and J 0 bases; bases outside gene matches: 13. Germline V CDR1 and CDR2: SGHTA, FQGNSA. The CDR3 is CASSYGTGTGKYSNQPQHF. CDR3 bases: TGTGCCAGCAGCTACGGGACCGGGACAGGGAAATATAGCAATCAGCCCCAGCATTTT.

The rearrangement uses TRBV2 and TRBJ1-6, with D hard to call. Germline-derived CDR1 and CDR2 are SNHLY and FYNNEI. This CDR3 region has 15 residues. The V end lost 1 base, the J end lost 5 bases, and 9 bases lay between the germline ends. For the CDR3, the DNA is TGTGCCAGCAGTGAAGTCGCAGGTGATAATTCACCCCTCCACTTT. It specifies CASSEVAGDNSPLHF.

This CDR3 is CASSPGQSLAKNIQYF. The CDR3 nucleotides read TGTGCCAGCAGCCCCGGACAGTCCCTAGCCAAAAACATTCAGTACTTC. V and J are TRBV7-2 and TRBJ2-4; D is perhaps TRBD1 (6 bases). The CDR3 consists of 16 residues. V was shortened by 5 bases and J by 0 bases, with 14 bases between the two germline ends. Germline-derived CDR1 and CDR2 are SGHTA and FQGNSA.

V is TRBV28 and J is TRBJ2-3; 7 bases map to TRBD1. The CDR3 consists of 15 residues. Per germline, CDR1 MDHEN and CDR2 SYDVKM. V shed 6 bases, J shed 2 bases, and the junction held 8 bases outside the gene matches. The CDR3 sequence: CASRLRQGTTDTQYF. The CDR3 DNA sequence: TGTGCCAGCAGACTCCGACAGGGTACCACAGATACGCAGTATTTT. Drawing the rest from reference TRBV28 and TRBJ2-3, the complete variable domain is DVKVTQSSRYLVKRTGEKVFLECVQDMDHENMFWYRQDPGLGLRLIYFSYDVKMKEKGDIPEGYSVSREKKERFSLILESASTNQTSMYLCASRLRQGTTDTQYFGPGTRLTVL.